These 25 T cell receptor beta chains were all obtained from the same sample, sequenced in a study of cytomegalovirus exposure and HLA in healthy donors. Profiling relied on immunoSEQ multiplex PCR, and the TCRdb table lists in-frame clones only, not all of them. The profile covers some 170,000 clones, with around four fifths appearing a single time and around 2.4% taken by the ten largest. Sequencing was performed on PBMCs. The receptor set was obtained from a man aged 30 to 45 in good health and CMV-seropositive.

V usage is TRBV7-2 and J usage is TRBJ1-2, with 7 nucleotides matching TRBD1. Trimming at V came to 6 bases and at J to 6 bases, leaving 7 bases not matched to a gene. CDR1 is SGHTA and CDR2 is FQGNSA in the germline V gene. This CDR3 is 13 amino acids long. CDR3 nucleotide sequence: TGTGCCAGCAGTCCCCCAGGGGGAAATGGCTACACCTTC. This gives the protein CASSPPGGNGYTF.

The V gene is TRBV27, the J gene TRBJ1-1, with 7 bases aligning to TRBD1. The V gene end was trimmed by 2 bases and the J gene end by 4 bases; junction bases not matched to a gene: 1. CDR1 and CDR2 from the germline V gene are MNHEY and SMNVEV (reference sequence). This CDR3 spans 13 amino acids. CDR3 in amino acids: CASSLKGATEAFF. In DNA form, the CDR3 reads TGTGCCAGCAGTTTAAAGGGGGCCACTGAAGCTTTCTTT.

The rearrangement joins TRBV6-5 to TRBJ2-3; D uncertain. The CDR3 is 13 amino acids. V lost 0 bases, J lost 6 bases, and 7 bases lay in between. The germline gives CDR1 MNHEY, CDR2 SVGAGI. Here the CDR3 reads CASSYSRIDTQYF. The CDR3 nucleotides read TGTGCCAGCAGTTACTCGCGTATTGATACGCAGTATTTT.

The V and J genes are TRBV6-1 and TRBJ2-7, with D unclear. V lost 4 bases and J 0 bases, leaving 16 bases between the germline ends. The CDR3 is 16 amino acids. Germline-derived CDR1 and CDR2 are MNHNS and SASEGT. CDR3: CASSVVTVVPSYEQYF. In DNA, the CDR3 is TGTGCCAGCAGTGTAGTCACAGTAGTTCCCTCCTACGAGCAGTACTTC.

The V call is TRBV5-4, the J call TRBJ2-3; 9 positions agree with TRBD2. The CDR3 length is 16 residues. The V segment lost 2 bases and the J segment 5 bases; nucleotides outside the gene matches: 9. Germline V gene data show CDR1 as SGHNT and CDR2 as YYREEE (reference sequence). This CDR3 is CASSFRGGAGGDTQYF. The DNA for the CDR3 is TGTGCCAGCAGCTTCCGTGGGGGAGCGGGGGGAGATACGCAGTATTTT.

The chain has TRBV11-2 and TRBJ1-6; 7 nucleotides align to TRBD1. The CDR3 covers 15 residues. Germline loops: CDR1 SGHAT, CDR2 FQNNGV. V gave up 3 bases and J gave up 7 bases; unmatched junction bases: 6. CDR3 protein: CASSLRTGTNSPLHF. The CDR3 DNA reads TGTGCCAGCAGCTTGCGGACAGGAACGAATTCACCCCTCCACTTT.

The chain employs TRBV6-5 and TRBJ1-1, with 8 bases aligning to TRBD1. Germline values: CDR1 MNHEY, CDR2 SVGAGI. V shed 6 bases and J 6 bases; nucleotides not matched to a gene: 6. The CDR3 runs 13 residues. CDR3 in amino acids: CASRDSGGAEAFF. CDR3 nucleotides: TGTGCCAGCAGGGATTCAGGGGGCGCTGAAGCTTTCTTT.

The chain recombines TRBV6-5 with TRBJ2-1, with D unresolved. The CDR3 consists of 13 residues. Germline CDR1 reads MNHEY; CDR2 reads SVGAGI. With 4 bases removed from V and 3 bases from J, the gap between germline ends came to 7 bases. CDR3 in amino acids: CASSSDNYNEQFF. The CDR3 nucleotides read TGTGCCAGCAGTTCTGACAACTACAATGAGCAGTTCTTC.

This chain connects TRBV2 to TRBJ2-5; 7 bases agree with TRBD1. Trimming took 4 bases from V and 0 from J; bases not matched to a gene: 5. The length of the CDR3 is 15 residues. The germline gives CDR1 SNHLY, CDR2 FYNNEI. The CDR3 is CASSGDRAHQETQYF. CDR3 nucleotides: TGTGCCAGCAGTGGAGACAGGGCTCACCAAGAGACCCAGTACTTC.

This clone was detected once. The genes are TRBV30 and TRBJ1-5; 9 bases agree with TRBD1. The CDR3 is made up of 17 amino acids. Germline values: CDR1 GTSNPN, CDR2 SVGIG (reference sequence). The V and J ends lost 5 bases and 2 bases, in that order; junction bases with no gene match: 13. The CDR3 coding sequence is TGTGCCTGGGATACCGGGACAGGGATAAATGGCAATCAGCCCCAGCATTTT. Its translation is CAWDTGTGINGNQPQHF.

V usage is TRBV6-1 and J usage is TRBJ1-2, with 10 bases aligning to TRBD1. This CDR3 is built from 15 residues. Per the germline V gene, CDR1 is MNHNS and CDR2 is SASEGT. V shed 5 bases and J 3 bases; nucleotides not matched to a gene: 6. CDR3: CASSFDRGQDYGYTF. CDR3 coding DNA: TGTGCCAGCAGTTTCGACAGGGGGCAGGACTATGGCTACACCTTC.

This clone was detected a few times. V is TRBV4-2 and J is TRBJ2-3; 9 bases map to TRBD2. After removal of 1 base from V and 6 bases from J, the junction contained 17 bases not matched to a gene. CDR3 length: 19 residues. Germline-derived CDR1 and CDR2 are LGHNA and YNFKEQ. CDR3 region: CASSQATGRGRGGADTQYF. CDR3 DNA: TGTGCCAGCAGCCAAGCCACAGGCCGAGGGCGGGGGGGCGCGGATACGCAGTATTTT.

This rearrangement joins TRBV6-5 to TRBJ2-2; 9 bases fit TRBD1. Germline V gives CDR1 MNHEY, CDR2 SVGAGI. The V segment lost 0 bases and the J segment 4 bases; nucleotides outside the gene matches: 3. This CDR3 spans 16 amino acids. CDR3 loop: CASSYSGTGPTGELFF. The CDR3, as DNA: TGTGCCAGCAGTTACTCCGGGACAGGGCCCACCGGGGAGCTGTTTTTT.

In its sample, this clone was seen many times. V and J are TRBV7-9 and TRBJ2-5; 8 bases are a match to TRBD2. The CDR3 length is 12 residues. The J segment lost 5 bases and the V segment lost 10 bases, leaving 6 bases of the junction unmatched. Germline CDR1 reads SEHNR; CDR2 reads FQNEAQ (reference sequence). In DNA, the CDR3 is TGTGCCACCCGGGGGGGCAGTGAGACCCAGTACTTC. Translating gives CATRGGSETQYF.

This sequence joins TRBV9 and TRBJ1-4; D may be TRBD1 (6 bases). Trimming shortened V by 0 bases and J by 8 bases, and 20 bases separated the two germline ends. Germline CDR1 is SGDLS and CDR2 is YYNGEE. The CDR3 covers 17 residues. In DNA form, the CDR3 reads TGTGCCAGCAGCGTAGCCTCGGGGGGCAGGGTTGCCGAAAAACTGTTTTTT. As protein: CASSVASGGRVAEKLFF.

The genes are TRBV10-3 and TRBJ2-7; 13 bases line up with TRBD2. CDR3 length: 16 residues. Germline trimming cut 8 bases from V and 0 bases from J; bases unmatched to any gene: 7. Per germline, CDR1 ENHRY and CDR2 SYGVKD. The CDR3 coding sequence is TGTGCCATCGGGACTAGCGGGAAAACCCTCTCCTACGAGCAGTACTTC. Protein: CAIGTSGKTLSYEQYF.

The V gene is TRBV5-8, the J gene TRBJ2-3; 8 bases map to TRBD2. Trimming at V came to 6 bases and at J to 1 base, leaving 7 bases not matched to a gene. The germline gives CDR1 SGHTS, CDR2 YDEGEE. This CDR3 has 15 amino acids. The DNA of the CDR3 is TGTGCCAGCACTAAAGCGGGGGCACGCACAGATACGCAGTATTTT. Translating gives CASTKAGARTDTQYF.

Points on this clone: Germline and junction disagree at one end, which may indicate a read error. The chain combines TRBV18 with TRBJ1-3; 9 nucleotides line up with TRBD1. Germline V lookup: CDR1 KGHSH, CDR2 LQKENI. The CDR3 has 17 amino acids. The CDR3 DNA is TGTGCCTGCTCAGCGACACGGGGGACAGGGTCTGGAAACACCATATATTTT. Amino acid sequence: CACSATRGTGSGNTIYF. Drawing the rest from reference TRBV18 and TRBJ1-3, the complete variable domain is NAGVMQNPRHLVRRRGQEARLRCSPMKGHSHVYWYRQLPEEGLKFMVYLQKENIIDESGMPKERFSAEFPKEGPSILRIQQVVRGDSAAYFCACSATRGTGSGNTIYFGEGSWLTVV.

This chain uses TRBV10-3 with TRBJ1-5, with D uncertain. In germline, CDR1 is ENHRY, CDR2 SYGVKD. The CDR3 loop spans 18 amino acids. The V gene lost 2 bases and the J gene lost 4 bases, with 21 bases spanning the gap. CDR3 loop: CAISEPSRSRDGNQPQHF. The CDR3, as DNA: TGTGCCATCAGTGAGCCCAGTAGATCGAGAGACGGGAATCAGCCCCAGCATTTT.

The chain couples TRBV5-4 to TRBJ2-2; 8 nucleotides agree with TRBD2. The CDR3 totals 15 residues. Germline CDR1 is SGHNT and CDR2 is YYREEE (reference sequence). V was clipped by 6 bases and J by 4 bases; unmatched bases: 8. This chain's CDR3 is CASTVPGLGTGELFF. In nucleotides, the CDR3 is TGTGCCAGCACCGTCCCGGGACTAGGCACCGGGGAGCTGTTTTTT.

The sample holds one count of this clone. V gene TRBV11-2 combines with J gene TRBJ1-2; the D is unclear. There are 12 residues in the CDR3. CDR1 and CDR2 (germline): SGHAT, FQNNGV. V was trimmed by 4 bases and J by 1 base, leaving 4 bases between them. The CDR3 DNA reads TGTGCCAGCAGCTCCAATAACTATGGCTACACCTTC. This codes for CASSSNNYGYTF.

This sequence joins TRBV12-5 and TRBJ2-3, with 10 bases aligning to TRBD1. The CDR3 contains 14 residues. J gave up 5 bases and V 6 bases, and 5 bases lay outside the gene matches. Germline V gene sequence: CDR1 LGHNT, CDR2 FRNRAP. CDR3 nucleotides: TGTGCTAGTGGCAAGGACAGGGGGGGAGATACGCAGTATTTT. Translated: CASGKDRGGDTQYF.

The chain employs TRBV9 and TRBJ1-2; D is perhaps TRBD1 (5 bases). The V end was cut by 0 bases, the J end by 2 bases, with 11 bases between. The germline gives CDR1 SGDLS, CDR2 YYNGEE. This CDR3 is built from 15 residues. CDR3 in DNA: TGTGCCAGCAGCGTAGGAACAGGCCCCAACTATGGCTACACCTTC. Translated: CASSVGTGPNYGYTF. Combining the CDR3 with reference TRBV9 and TRBJ1-2 gives the whole variable domain DSGVTQTPKHLITATGQRVTLRCSPRSGDLSVYWYQQSLDQGLQFLIQYYNGEERAKGNILERFSAQQFPDLHSELNLSSLELGDSALYFCASSVGTGPNYGYTFGSGTRLTVV.

This chain connects TRBV30 to TRBJ1-5, with D possibly being TRBD1 (5 bases). From germline, CDR1 is GTSNPN and CDR2 SVGIG (reference sequence). Trimming stripped 1 base from V and 3 bases from J, with 7 bases between. There are 13 residues in the CDR3. The CDR3 sequence is CAWSDRYNQPQHF. DNA for the CDR3: TGTGCCTGGAGTGACAGGTACAATCAGCCCCAGCATTTT.

This chain connects TRBV13 to TRBJ2-1; 8 bases match TRBD1. V gave up 5 bases and J gave up 4 bases; unmatched junction bases: 7. CDR1 PRHDT and CDR2 FYEKMQ come from the germline V gene (reference sequence). CDR3 size: 15 residues. The CDR3 bases are TGTGCCAGCAGCCGCGACAGGGGCTCATACAATGAGCAGTTCTTC. This gives the protein CASSRDRGSYNEQFF.